This TCR beta chain was found in a study of cytomegalovirus exposure and HLA in healthy donors. Study conclusions and caveats: No immune exposure information besides CMV serostatus was available.

The V end was cut by 3 bases, the J end by 0 bases, with 9 bases between. From germline, CDR1 is MNHEY and CDR2 SVGAGI. The CDR3 is made up of 15 amino acids. In the case of this clone: The antigen is unknown.

A multiplex PCR was run with 60 Vbeta primers and 13 Jbeta primers. Using immunoSEQ multiplex PCR, the repertoire was profiled, and TCRdb retains in-frame clones only, with some absent. The table records approximately 140,000 clones, approximately 67% of them present only once. The chain uses TRBV6-5 and TRBJ1-3; D is unclear. The sequenced sample consisted of PBMCs. The clonotype originates from a woman aged 55-69 years in good health and CMV-seronegative. The CDR3 region is CASSYNSFSGNTIYF. The CDR3 DNA reads as TGTGCCAGCAGTTATAACAGCTTCTCTGGAAACACCATATATTTT.